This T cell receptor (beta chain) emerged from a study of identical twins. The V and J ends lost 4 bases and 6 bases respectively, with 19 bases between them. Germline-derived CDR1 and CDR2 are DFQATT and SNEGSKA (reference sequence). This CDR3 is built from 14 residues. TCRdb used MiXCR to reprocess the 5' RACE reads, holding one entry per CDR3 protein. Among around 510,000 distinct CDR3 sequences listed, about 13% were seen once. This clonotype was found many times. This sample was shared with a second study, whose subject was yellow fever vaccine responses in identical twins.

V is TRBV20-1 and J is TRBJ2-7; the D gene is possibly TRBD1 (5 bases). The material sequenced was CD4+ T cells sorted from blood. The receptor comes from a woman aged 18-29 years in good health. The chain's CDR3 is CSAKIGAFFPEQYF. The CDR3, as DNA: TGCAGTGCTAAAATAGGGGCCTTCTTCCCCGAGCAGTACTTC.